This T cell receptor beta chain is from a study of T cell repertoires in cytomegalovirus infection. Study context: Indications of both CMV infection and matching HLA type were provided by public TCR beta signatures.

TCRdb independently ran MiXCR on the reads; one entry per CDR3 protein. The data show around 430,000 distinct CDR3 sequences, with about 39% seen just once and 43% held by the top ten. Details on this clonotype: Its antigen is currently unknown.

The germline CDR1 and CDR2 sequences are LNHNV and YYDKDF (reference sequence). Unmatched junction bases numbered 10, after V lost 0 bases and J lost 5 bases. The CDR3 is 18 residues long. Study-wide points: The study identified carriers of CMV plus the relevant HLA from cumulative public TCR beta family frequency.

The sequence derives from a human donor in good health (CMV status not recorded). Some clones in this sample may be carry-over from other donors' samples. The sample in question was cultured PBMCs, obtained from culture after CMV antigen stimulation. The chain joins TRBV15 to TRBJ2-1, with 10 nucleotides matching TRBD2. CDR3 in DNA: TGTGCCACCAGCAGAGATAGGGGTGGAGCGGGGGGGAACAATGAGCAGTTCTTC. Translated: CATSRDRGGAGGNNEQFF.